This T cell receptor (beta chain) was identified during a study of T cells in tuberculosis. The V gene end was trimmed by 2 bases and the J gene end by 0 bases; junction bases not matched to a gene: 8. The germline gives CDR1 SGHTA, CDR2 FQGNSA. The CDR3 extends over 19 amino acids. Only in-frame clones appear in the TCRdb table, and some are missing; sequencing was by immunoSEQ multiplex PCR. The sample lists 30,000 to 40,000 clones, 95% to 97% seen once, with approximately 6.2% in the top ten. This chain links TRBV7-2 with TRBJ2-5; 14 bases agree with TRBD2. The receptor was derived from a donor aged 10-30 years with latent tuberculosis or without tuberculosis infection. What was sequenced was PBMCs. Here the CDR3 reads CASSLRRLAGGLYQETQYF. CDR3 nucleotide sequence: TGTGCCAGCAGCTTACGTCGACTAGCGGGGGGGCTGTACCAAGAGACCCAGTACTTC.